These T cell receptor beta chains were read from a single sample in a study of cytomegalovirus exposure and HLA in healthy donors. This table comes from immunoSEQ multiplex PCR, and its TCRdb copy is limited to in-frame clones, with some not included. The sample includes some 250,000 clones, roughly 80% seen only once; the top ten take approximately 5.3%. Sequences were obtained from PBMCs. All receptors come from a woman aged 35 to 49 in good health and CMV-seropositive. Both conserved end residues are part of each CDR3. D genes are given only for firm matches. Size values are once, few and many counts, or a class for expanded clones, and some rows have none.

>NA|TRBJ1-2|NA|12|TRBV10-3
TGTGCCATCAGTGATACCCCGGGTGGCTACACCTTC
CAISDTPGGYTF
>NA|TRBJ1-3|NA|14|TRBV5-6
TGTGCCAGCAGCTTGGAGAGGGCTGGAAACACCATATATTTT
CASSLERAGNTIYF
>NA|TRBJ1-6|NA|13|TRBV6-5
TGTGCCAGCAGCTGGAGGCGAAATTCACCCCTCCACTTT
CASSWRRNSPLHF
>NA|TRBJ2-7|NA|14|TRBV9
TGTGCCAGCAGCGTAGATGGGGGCACCTACGAGCAGTACTTC
CASSVDGGTYEQYF
>NA|TRBJ2-1|NA|16|TRBV21-1
TGTGCCAGCAGCACCGACAACAGGGGCTTCTACAATGAGCAGTTCTTC
CASSTDNRGFYNEQFF
>NA|TRBJ1-6|TRBD1|16|TRBV27
TGTGCCAGCAGAAGCCTCGGGACAGTCCCGAATTCACCCCTCCACTTT
CASRSLGTVPNSPLHF
>few|TRBJ1-1|TRBD1|14|TRBV19
TGTGCCAGTAGTCAAGACAGGGTCGGGACTGAAGCTTTCTTT
CASSQDRVGTEAFF
>NA|TRBJ2-1|TRBD2|15|TRBV5-1
TGCGCCAGCAGCTTAAGGACTAGCGGGGACAATGAGCAGTTCTTC
CASSLRTSGDNEQFF
>NA|TRBJ2-5|TRBD1|17|TRBV9
TGTGCCAGCAGCGTAGCACCCAGGACAGGGGGAGAAGAGACCCAGTACTTC
CASSVAPRTGGEETQYF
>NA|TRBJ2-3|TRBD2|15|TRBV5-1
TGCGCCAGCAGCTTGGTGCGGGGGGAACGAGATACGCAGTATTTT
CASSLVRGERDTQYF
>NA|TRBJ2-2|NA|14|TRBV29-1
TGCAGCGTTGTGACAACAGGGATAGGCGGGGAGCTGTTTTTT
CSVVTTGIGGELFF
>NA|TRBJ2-7|TRBD2|18|TRBV30
TGTGCCTGGAGTCCGGGTTGGGGTCGGGGGGGAAATACCTACGAGCAGTACTTC
CAWSPGWGRGGNTYEQYF
>once|TRBJ1-1|NA|13|TRBV7-2
TGTGCCAGCAGCTTAGTTCGGGGCACTGAAGCTTTCTTT
CASSLVRGTEAFF
>NA|TRBJ2-2|NA|14|TRBV7-3
TGTGCCAGCAGCTCGGGACTGTCTAGGGGGGAGCTGTTTTTT
CASSSGLSRGELFF
>NA|TRBJ1-6|TRBD1|15|TRBV7-9
TGTGCCAGCAGCGTGACCGGGACAGCCCTCGGCACCCTCCACTTT
CASSVTGTALGTLHF
>NA|TRBJ1-1|TRBD1|17|TRBV27
TGTGCCAGCAGTTTATCAACCGGGACAGTTATGAACACTGAAGCTTTCTTT
CASSLSTGTVMNTEAFF
>NA|TRBJ1-6|TRBD1|13|TRBV30
TGTGCCTGCCAAGGGACAGACAATTCACCCCTCCACTTT
CACQGTDNSPLHF
>NA|TRBJ1-1|TRBD1|15|TRBV27
TGTGCCAGCAGTTTATCCCGGACAGGGAACACTGAAGCTTTCTTT
CASSLSRTGNTEAFF
>NA|TRBJ2-7|TRBD1|17|TRBV5-1
TGCGCCAGCAGCCCGGGACAGGTGATTGGTGCCAGCTACGAGCAGTACTTC
CASSPGQVIGASYEQYF
>NA|TRBJ2-2|TRBD2|15|TRBV9
TGTGCCAGCAGCGTAGATCCGGGGAGGGCCGGGGAGCTGTTTTTT
CASSVDPGRAGELFF
>NA|TRBJ2-1|NA|15|TRBV7-7
TGTGCTAGCAGCTTAGTCGAGGCTGCTGGCGGTGAGCAGTTCTTC
CASSLVEAAGGEQFF
>NA|TRBJ1-3|NA|16|TRBV9
TGTGCCAGCAGCGTAGGGTTGGGTTCTCGAGGGAACACCATATATTTT
CASSVGLGSRGNTIYF
>NA|TRBJ1-2|TRBD1|13|TRBV7-2
TGTGCCAGCAGCTTAGGGACAGGGGCAGGCTACACCTTC
CASSLGTGAGYTF
>NA|TRBJ2-5|TRBD1|13|TRBV29-1
TGCAGCGTTGAACTGACAGGGAATGACGCCCAGTACTTC
CSVELTGNDAQYF
>NA|TRBJ2-1|TRBD2|16|TRBV6-5
TGTGCCAGCAGTTACTCGACGGGACTAGTTTACAATGAGCAGTTCTTC
CASSYSTGLVYNEQFF
>NA|TRBJ2-1|TRBD2|14|TRBV7-2
TGTGCCAGCAGATCGGGACGCGGGGGCAATGAGCAGTTCTTC
CASRSGRGGNEQFF
>NA|TRBJ2-4|TRBD2|18|TRBV4-1
TGCGCCAGCAGCCAAGACGGGAGCGGGGGAATCCTCAAAAACATTCAGTACTTC
CASSQDGSGGILKNIQYF
>once|TRBJ1-1|NA|11|TRBV20-1
TGCAGTGCCCTGAGGCGAGTGGAAGCTTTCTTT
CSALRRVEAFF
>once|TRBJ2-1|TRBD2|14|TRBV15
TGTGCCACCAGCCCACCAGGGACTAGCTATGAGCAGTTCTTC
CATSPPGTSYEQFF
>NA|TRBJ1-4|TRBD1|16|TRBV4-3
TGCGCCAGCAGCCAAGTAATACAGGGGGGCGATGAAAAACTGTTTTTT
CASSQVIQGGDEKLFF
>NA|TRBJ1-5|TRBD1|16|TRBV28
TGTGCCAGCAGTCCCAACGGACAGGGAAACAATCAGCCCCAGCATTTT
CASSPNGQGNNQPQHF
>NA|TRBJ1-2|NA|13|TRBV7-2
TGTGCCAGCAGCCGACCGGCGGGGTTAACCTACACCTTC
CASSRPAGLTYTF
>NA|TRBJ2-7|TRBD1|15|TRBV10-3
TGTGCCATCAGTCACTCTAGGGGGCAAGCTGACGAGCAGTACTTC
CAISHSRGQADEQYF